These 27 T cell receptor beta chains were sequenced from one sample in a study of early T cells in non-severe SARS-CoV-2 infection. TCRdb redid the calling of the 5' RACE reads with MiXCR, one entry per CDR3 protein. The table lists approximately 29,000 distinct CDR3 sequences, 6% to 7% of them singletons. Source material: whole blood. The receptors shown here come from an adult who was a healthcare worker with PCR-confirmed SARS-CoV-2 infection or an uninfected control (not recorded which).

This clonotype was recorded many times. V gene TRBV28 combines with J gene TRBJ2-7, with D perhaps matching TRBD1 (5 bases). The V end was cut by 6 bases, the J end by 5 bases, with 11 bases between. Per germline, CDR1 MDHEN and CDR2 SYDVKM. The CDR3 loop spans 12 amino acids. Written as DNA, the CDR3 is TGTGCCAGCAGCCTCCAGGGCAACGAGCAGTACTTC. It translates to CASSLQGNEQYF.

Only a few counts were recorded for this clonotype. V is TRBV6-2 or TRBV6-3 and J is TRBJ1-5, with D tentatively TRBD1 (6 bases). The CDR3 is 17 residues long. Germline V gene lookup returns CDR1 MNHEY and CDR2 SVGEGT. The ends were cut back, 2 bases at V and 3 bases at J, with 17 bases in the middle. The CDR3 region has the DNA TGTGCCAGCAGTTACCAGCGGGGGGCCGGTAACAATCAGCCCCAGCATTTT. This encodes CASSYQRGAGNNQPQHF.

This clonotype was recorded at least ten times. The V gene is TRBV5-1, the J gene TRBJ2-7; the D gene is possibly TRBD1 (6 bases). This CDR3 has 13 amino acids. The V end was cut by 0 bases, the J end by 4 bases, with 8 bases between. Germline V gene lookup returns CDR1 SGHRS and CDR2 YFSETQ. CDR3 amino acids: CASSLGDIYEQYF. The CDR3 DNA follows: TGCGCCAGCAGCTTGGGGGACATTTACGAGCAGTACTTC.

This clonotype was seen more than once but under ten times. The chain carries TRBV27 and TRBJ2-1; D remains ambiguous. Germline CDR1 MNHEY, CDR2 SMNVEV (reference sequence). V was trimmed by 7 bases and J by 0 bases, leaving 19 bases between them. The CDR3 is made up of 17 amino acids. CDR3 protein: CASTWTPHPSSYNEQFF. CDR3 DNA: TGTGCCAGCACTTGGACCCCCCACCCGAGCTCCTACAATGAGCAGTTCTTC.

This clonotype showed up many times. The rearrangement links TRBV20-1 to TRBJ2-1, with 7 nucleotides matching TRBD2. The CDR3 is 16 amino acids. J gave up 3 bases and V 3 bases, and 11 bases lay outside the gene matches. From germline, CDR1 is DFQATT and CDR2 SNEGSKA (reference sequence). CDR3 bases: TGCAGTGCTAGGCCGATAGGTGGGGGGGTCTACAATGAGCAGTTCTTC. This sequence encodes CSARPIGGGVYNEQFF.

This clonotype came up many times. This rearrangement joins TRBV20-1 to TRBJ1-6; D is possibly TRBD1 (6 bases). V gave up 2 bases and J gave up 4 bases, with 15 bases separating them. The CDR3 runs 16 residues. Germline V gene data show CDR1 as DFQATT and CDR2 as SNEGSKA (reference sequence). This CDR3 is CSARTTGPLYNSPLHF. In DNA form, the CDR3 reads TGCAGTGCTAGAACTACAGGGCCCTTATATAATTCACCCCTCCACTTT.

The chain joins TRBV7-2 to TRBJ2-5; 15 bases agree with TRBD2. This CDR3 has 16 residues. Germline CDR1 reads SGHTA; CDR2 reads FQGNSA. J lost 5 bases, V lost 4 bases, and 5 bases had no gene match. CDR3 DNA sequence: TGTGCCAGCAGCTACGGACTAGCGGGAGGGCGGGAGACCCAGTACTTC. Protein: CASSYGLAGGRETQYF.

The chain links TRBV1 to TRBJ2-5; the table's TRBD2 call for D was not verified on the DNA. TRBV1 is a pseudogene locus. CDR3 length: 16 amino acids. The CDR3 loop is CTSSQASSGIGETQYF. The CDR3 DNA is TGCACCAGCAGCCAAGCGTCTAGCGGGATAGGCGAGACCCAGTACTTC.

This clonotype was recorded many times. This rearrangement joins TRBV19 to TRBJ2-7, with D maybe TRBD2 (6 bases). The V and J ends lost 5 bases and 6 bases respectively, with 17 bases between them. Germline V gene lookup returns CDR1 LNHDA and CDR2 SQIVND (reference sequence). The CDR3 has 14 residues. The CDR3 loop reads CASSVWGVTVEQYF. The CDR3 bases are TGTGCCAGTAGTGTCTGGGGGGTCACGGTCGAGCAGTACTTC.

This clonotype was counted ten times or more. In nucleotides, the CDR3 is TGCAGTGCTAGAGTCCTCGGACAGAACTATGGCTACACCTTC. Amino acid sequence: CSARVLGQNYGYTF. The V call is TRBV20-1, the J call TRBJ1-2; a possible D gene is TRBD1 (6 bases). From germline, CDR1 is DFQATT and CDR2 SNEGSKA (reference sequence). The CDR3 covers 14 residues. The V gene lost 1 base and the J gene lost 2 bases, with 11 bases spanning the gap.

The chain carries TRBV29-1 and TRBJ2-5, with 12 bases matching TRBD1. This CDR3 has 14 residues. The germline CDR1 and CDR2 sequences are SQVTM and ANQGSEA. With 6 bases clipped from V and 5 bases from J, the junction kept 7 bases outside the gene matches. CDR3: CSVVGQGAIETQYF. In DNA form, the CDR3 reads TGCAGCGTCGTGGGACAGGGGGCAATCGAGACCCAGTACTTC.

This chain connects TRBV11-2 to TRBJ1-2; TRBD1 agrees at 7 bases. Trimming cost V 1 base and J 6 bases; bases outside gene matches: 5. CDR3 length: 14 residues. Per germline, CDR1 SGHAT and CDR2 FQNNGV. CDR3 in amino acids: CASSLGGGANGYTF. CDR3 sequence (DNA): TGTGCCAGCAGCTTAGGAGGGGGCGCAAATGGCTACACCTTC.

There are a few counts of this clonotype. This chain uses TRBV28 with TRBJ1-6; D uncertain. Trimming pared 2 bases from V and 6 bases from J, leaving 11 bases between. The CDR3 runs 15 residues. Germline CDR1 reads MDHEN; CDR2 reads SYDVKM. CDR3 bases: TGTGCCAGCAGTTTACTCTGGAACGTTAATTCACCCCTCCACTTT. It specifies CASSLLWNVNSPLHF.

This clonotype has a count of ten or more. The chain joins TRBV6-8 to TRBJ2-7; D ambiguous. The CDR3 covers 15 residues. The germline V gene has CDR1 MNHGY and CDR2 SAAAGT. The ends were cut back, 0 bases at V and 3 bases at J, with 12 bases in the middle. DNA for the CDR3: TGTGCCAGCAGTTACTCGTTTCAGGCCCACTACGAGCAGTACTTC. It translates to CASSYSFQAHYEQYF.

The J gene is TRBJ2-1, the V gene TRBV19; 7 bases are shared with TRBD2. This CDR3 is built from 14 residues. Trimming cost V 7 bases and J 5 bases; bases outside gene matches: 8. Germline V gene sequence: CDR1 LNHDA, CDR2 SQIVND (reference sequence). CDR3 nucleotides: TGTGCCAGTAAGCGCGGGAGCTTAAACAATGAGCAGTTCTTC. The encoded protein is CASKRGSLNNEQFF.

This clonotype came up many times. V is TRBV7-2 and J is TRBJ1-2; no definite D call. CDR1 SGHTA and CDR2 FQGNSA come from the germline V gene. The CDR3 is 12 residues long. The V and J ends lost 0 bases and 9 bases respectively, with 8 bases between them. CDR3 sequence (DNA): TGTGCCAGCAGCTTAGCCCGCACAAGCTACACCTTC. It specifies CASSLARTSYTF.

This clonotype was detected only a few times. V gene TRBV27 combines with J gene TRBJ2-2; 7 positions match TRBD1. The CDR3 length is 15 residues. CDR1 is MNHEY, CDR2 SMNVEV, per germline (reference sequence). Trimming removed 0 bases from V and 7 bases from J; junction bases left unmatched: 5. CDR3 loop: CASSLSGTVGGELFF. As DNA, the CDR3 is TGTGCCAGCAGTTTATCTGGGACAGTAGGCGGGGAGCTGTTTTTT.

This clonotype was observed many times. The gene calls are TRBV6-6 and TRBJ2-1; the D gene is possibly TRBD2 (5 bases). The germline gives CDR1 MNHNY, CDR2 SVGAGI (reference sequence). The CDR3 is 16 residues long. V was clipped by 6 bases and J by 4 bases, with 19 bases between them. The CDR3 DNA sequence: TGTGCCAGCAGCTCCCTACGGAGGCCCCATTACAATGAGCAGTTCTTC. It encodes CASSSLRRPHYNEQFF.

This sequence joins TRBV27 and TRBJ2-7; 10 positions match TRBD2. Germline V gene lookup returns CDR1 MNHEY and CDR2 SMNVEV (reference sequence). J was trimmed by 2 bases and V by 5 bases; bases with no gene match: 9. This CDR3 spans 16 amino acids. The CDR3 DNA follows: TGTGCCAGCAGTATACGAGGACTAGCGGACGCCTACGAGCAGTACTTC. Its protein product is CASSIRGLADAYEQYF.

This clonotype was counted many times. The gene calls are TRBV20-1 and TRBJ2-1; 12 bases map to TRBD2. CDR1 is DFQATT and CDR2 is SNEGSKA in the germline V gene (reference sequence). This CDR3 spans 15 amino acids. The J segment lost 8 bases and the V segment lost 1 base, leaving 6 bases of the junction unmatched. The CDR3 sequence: CSARVLAGGSDEQFF. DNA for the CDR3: TGCAGTGCTAGAGTTCTAGCGGGAGGGTCCGATGAGCAGTTCTTC.

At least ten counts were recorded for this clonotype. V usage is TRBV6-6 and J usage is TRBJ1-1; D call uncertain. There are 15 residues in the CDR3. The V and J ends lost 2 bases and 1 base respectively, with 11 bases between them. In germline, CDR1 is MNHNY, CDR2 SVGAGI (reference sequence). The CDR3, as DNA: TGTGCCAGCAGTTACGGCCTAGAGAAGAACACTGAAGCTTTCTTT. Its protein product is CASSYGLEKNTEAFF.

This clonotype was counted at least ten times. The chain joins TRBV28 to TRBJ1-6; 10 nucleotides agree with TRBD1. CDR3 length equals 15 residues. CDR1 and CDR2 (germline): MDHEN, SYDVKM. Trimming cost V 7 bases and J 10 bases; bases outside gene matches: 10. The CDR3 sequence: CASTSAGTGESPLHF. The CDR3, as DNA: TGTGCCAGCACCTCTGCCGGGACAGGGGAGTCACCCCTCCACTTT.

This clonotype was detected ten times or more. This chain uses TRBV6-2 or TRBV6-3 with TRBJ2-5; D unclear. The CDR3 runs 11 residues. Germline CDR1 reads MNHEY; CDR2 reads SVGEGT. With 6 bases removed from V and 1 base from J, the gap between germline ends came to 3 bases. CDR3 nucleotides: TGTGCCAGCAGGGCCCAAGAGACCCAGTACTTC. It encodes CASRAQETQYF.

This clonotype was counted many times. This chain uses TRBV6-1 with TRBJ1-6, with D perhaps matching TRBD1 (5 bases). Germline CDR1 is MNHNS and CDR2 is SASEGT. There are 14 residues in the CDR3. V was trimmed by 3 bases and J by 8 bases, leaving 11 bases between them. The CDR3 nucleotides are TGTGCCAGCAGTGATGGGGGGTGGGATTCACCCCTCCACTTT. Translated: CASSDGGWDSPLHF.

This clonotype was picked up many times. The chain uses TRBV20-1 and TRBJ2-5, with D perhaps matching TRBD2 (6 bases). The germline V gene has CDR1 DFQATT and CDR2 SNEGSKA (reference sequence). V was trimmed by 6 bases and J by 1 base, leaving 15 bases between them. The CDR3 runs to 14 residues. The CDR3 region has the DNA TGCAGTGCAGAGGGACTGGCAGTCCAAGAGACCCAGTACTTC. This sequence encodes CSAEGLAVQETQYF.

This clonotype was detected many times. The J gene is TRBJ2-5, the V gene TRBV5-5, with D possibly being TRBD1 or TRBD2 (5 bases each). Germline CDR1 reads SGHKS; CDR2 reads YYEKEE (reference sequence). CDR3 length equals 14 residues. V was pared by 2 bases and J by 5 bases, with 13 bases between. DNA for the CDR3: TGTGCCAGCAGCTTCCGGGGAAGGGGTGAGACCCAGTACTTC. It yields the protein CASSFRGRGETQYF.

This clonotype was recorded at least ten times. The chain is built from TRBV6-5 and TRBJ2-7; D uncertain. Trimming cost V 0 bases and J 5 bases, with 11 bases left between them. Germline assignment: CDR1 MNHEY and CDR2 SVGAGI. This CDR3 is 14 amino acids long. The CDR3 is CASSYSPKANEQYF. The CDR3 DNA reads TGTGCCAGCAGTTACTCTCCCAAAGCGAACGAGCAGTACTTC.